The clone carrying this T cell receptor (beta chain) was counted only a few times. Its target is unknown. The sample comes from a study of molecular identifiers for immune sequencing clone quantification. Study conclusions and caveats: With a barcode shared among identical TCR molecules, highly expanded clone sizes could be underestimated. Whereas naive cells kept under 1% of molecules in clones above 20 RNA copies, such clones held over 97% in effectors.

As CD8+CD4-CCR7+CD45RA+ cells, naive CD8 T cells were sorted. V was trimmed by 4 bases and J by 1 base, leaving 11 bases between them. The germline V gene encodes CDR1 SEHNR and CDR2 FQNEAQ (reference sequence). The length of the CDR3 is 15 residues. Using its own MiXCR run on the PCR reads, TCRdb lists one record per CDR3 protein. The sample has approximately 500,000 distinct CDR3 sequences, about 26% seen once. Material for sequencing was naive CD8+ T cells from blood, with Jurkat cell RNA spiked in. The subset: FACS-sorted CD8+CD4-CCR7+CD45RA+ naive T cells. This receptor was taken from a human donor in good health. Some libraries in this study had Jurkat cell RNA spiked in. The chain has TRBV7-9 and TRBJ1-5; a weak D match, TRBD1 (5 bases). CDR3 amino acids: CASSSGLGSNQPQHF. The DNA for the CDR3 is TGTGCCAGCAGCTCAGGGCTCGGGAGCAATCAGCCCCAGCATTTT.